Listed below are T cell receptor beta chains from one sample, sequenced in a study of blood T cell repertoires in COVID-19. Profiling relied on immunoSEQ multiplex PCR, and the TCRdb table lists in-frame clones only, not all of them. Among approximately 230,000 clones listed, approximately 86% were seen once. Sequenced: PBMCs or T cells enriched from blood (not recorded which). Source of these receptors: a woman in her 50s with acute COVID-19. CDR3s include the opening cysteine and the closing phenylalanine or tryptophan. The D gene is left open where the match is weak. A clone size is listed for some rows: how often the clone was seen (once, few, many), or a class if it is expanded.

NA	TRBD1	TRBV9	TRBJ1-4	CASSTQGATNEKLFF	TGTGCCAGCAGCACACAGGGGGCCACTAATGAAAAACTGTTTTTT
NA	TRBD2	TRBV3-1/TRBV3-2	TRBJ2-3	CASRGLAGGSTDTQYF	TGTGCCAGCAGGGGACTAGCGGGAGGTAGCACAGATACGCAGTATTTT
NA	TRBD2	TRBV9	TRBJ2-2	CASSIGLARTLAGELFF	TGTGCCAGCAGCATAGGACTAGCGCGGACATTGGCCGGGGAGCTGTTTTTT
NA	TRBD2	TRBV7-9	TRBJ2-7	CASSLGLAGLFDEQYF	TGTGCCAGCAGCTTAGGGTTAGCGGGACTGTTCGACGAGCAGTACTTC
NA	NA	TRBV6-6	TRBJ1-2	CASSYLDRVDGYTF	TGTGCCAGCAGTTACTTGGACAGAGTTGATGGCTACACCTTC
NA	TRBD1	TRBV4-1	TRBJ1-6	CASSHYDRDNSPLHF	TGCGCCAGCAGCCATTACGACAGGGATAATTCACCCCTCCACTTT
NA	NA	TRBV9	TRBJ2-2	CASSVQGLDTGELFF	TGTGCCAGCAGCGTGCAGGGACTCGACACCGGGGAGCTGTTTTTT
few	NA	TRBV2	TRBJ1-5	CASGGVGRVGQPQHF	TGTGCCAGCGGTGGTGTAGGCAGGGTCGGTCAGCCCCAGCATTTT
NA	NA	TRBV5-1	TRBJ1-2	CASSFTESNYGYTF	TGCGCCAGCAGCTTCACAGAGAGTAACTATGGCTACACCTTC
NA	TRBD2	TRBV4-3	TRBJ2-3	CASSQRTSGSDTQYF	TGCGCCAGCAGCCAAAGGACTAGCGGGAGTGATACGCAGTATTTT
NA	NA	TRBV18	TRBJ1-1	CASSPRESHTEAFF	TGTGCCAGCTCACCACGGGAGAGCCACACTGAAGCTTTCTTT
NA	NA	TRBV29-1	TRBJ1-2	CSADDRAYGYTF	TGCAGCGCTGACGACAGAGCCTATGGCTACACCTTC
NA	TRBD2	TRBV9	TRBJ2-1	CASSARLAGYNEQFF	TGTGCCAGCAGCGCTCGACTAGCGGGTTACAATGAGCAGTTCTTC
NA	TRBD2	TRBV7-2	TRBJ2-7	CASSGRGWQGLYEQYF	TGTGCCAGCAGCGGGCGGGGGTGGCAGGGCCTTTACGAGCAGTACTTC
NA	NA	TRBV4-1	TRBJ2-7	CASSHATSSYEQYF	TGCGCCAGCAGCCACGCGACTAGCTCCTACGAGCAGTACTTC
NA	TRBD2	TRBV24-1	TRBJ2-5	CATSKRLAGARGVQETQYF	TGTGCCACCAGTAAGAGACTAGCGGGAGCTCGGGGGGTCCAAGAGACCCAGTACTTC
NA	TRBD1	TRBV19	TRBJ1-5	CASSIRQGGSNQPQHF	TGTGCCAGTAGTATTCGACAGGGGGGTAGCAATCAGCCCCAGCATTTT
NA	TRBD2	TRBV5-5	TRBJ2-5	CASSLVASGSSGETQYF	TGTGCCAGCAGCTTGGTGGCTAGCGGGAGCTCAGGGGAGACCCAGTACTTC
NA	TRBD2	TRBV28	TRBJ2-7	CASMRGTYEQYF	TGTGCCAGCATGCGGGGGACCTACGAGCAGTACTTC
NA	NA	TRBV6-4	TRBJ1-2	CASSDGGTYGYTF	TGTGCCAGCAGTGACGGCGGGACCTATGGCTACACCTTC
NA	NA	TRBV18	TRBJ1-4	CASSPPMANEKLFF	TGTGCCAGCTCACCACCAATGGCCAATGAAAAACTGTTTTTT
NA	NA	TRBV12-5	TRBJ1-1	CGDIGEEKAFF	TGTGGGGATATCGGGGAGGAGAAAGCTTTCTTT
NA	NA	TRBV3-1/TRBV3-2	TRBJ1-1	CASSQDSGGGTEAFF	TGTGCCAGCAGCCAAGATAGCGGGGGGGGCACTGAAGCTTTCTTT
NA	TRBD1	TRBV9	TRBJ1-2	CASSVGQGTYGYTF	TGTGCCAGCAGCGTAGGACAGGGGACCTATGGCTACACCTTC
NA	NA	TRBV6-5	TRBJ1-5	CASVPGPYSNQPQHF	TGTGCCAGCGTCCCAGGTCCTTATAGCAATCAGCCCCAGCATTTT
NA	TRBD1	TRBV5-1	TRBJ1-4	CASSSGTGDEKLFF	TGCGCCAGCAGCTCCGGGACAGGGGATGAAAAACTGTTTTTT
NA	TRBD1	TRBV5-1	TRBJ1-4	CASSLFGTGPATNEKLFF	TGCGCCAGCAGCTTGTTTGGGACAGGCCCTGCAACTAATGAAAAACTGTTTTTT
NA	TRBD1	TRBV7-6	TRBJ2-1	CASSLGMDRGGNNEQFF	TGTGCCAGCAGCTTAGGGATGGACAGGGGGGGAAACAATGAGCAGTTCTTC
NA	TRBD1	TRBV18	TRBJ1-2	CASSPRDRDYGYTF	TGTGCCAGCTCACCGAGGGACAGGGATTATGGCTACACCTTC
NA	NA	TRBV7-9	TRBJ1-1	CASSLEGRGAGNTEAFF	TGTGCCAGCAGCTTAGAGGGTCGGGGGGCTGGGAACACTGAAGCTTTCTTT
NA	NA	TRBV2	TRBJ1-4	CASVRERVEKLFF	TGTGCCTCCGTTCGGGAAAGGGTTGAAAAACTGTTTTTT
NA	NA	TRBV6-5	TRBJ2-3	CASSYSASFADTQYF	TGTGCCAGCAGTTACTCAGCTTCGTTTGCAGATACGCAGTATTTT
NA	NA	TRBV7-9	TRBJ2-3	CASSLDPGYTDTQYF	TGTGCCAGCAGCTTAGATCCAGGCTACACAGATACGCAGTATTTT
NA	TRBD2	TRBV6-1	TRBJ2-7	CASSEAGLAGRHEQYF	TGTGCCAGCAGTGAAGCGGGACTAGCGGGGCGGCACGAGCAGTACTTC
NA	NA	TRBV10-3	TRBJ2-1	CAISEYGEDNEQFF	TGTGCCATCAGTGAGTACGGGGAAGACAATGAGCAGTTCTTC
NA	NA	TRBV19	TRBJ2-1	CASSNLGSGGYNEQFF	TGTGCCAGTAGTAACCTAGGGAGCGGAGGTTACAATGAGCAGTTCTTC
NA	NA	TRBV7-9	TRBJ2-7	CASSRGQIYGQYF	TGTGCCAGCAGCAGAGGACAGATTTACGGACAGTACTTC
few	NA	TRBV18	TRBJ1-3	CASSPAQDSGNTIYF	TGTGCCAGCTCACCAGCCCAGGACTCTGGAAACACCATATATTTT